Sequencing of this T cell receptor (beta chain) was carried out in a study of regulatory T cells in long-lasting Graves disease. General study results and limits: Patients with persistent disease showed a bias toward TRBV28, TRBJ1-2 and TRBJ2-5. Accuracy was possibly reduced by small sample size. TCR diversity was lower in persistent Graves' patients (versus newly diagnosed ones).

Through Arm-PCR of CDR3 regions and iRepertoire HTBI primers, TCR beta libraries were built. TCRdb analysed the multiplex PCR reads with MiXCR anew, one entry per CDR3 protein. The sample includes hundreds of thousands of distinct CDR3 sequences, roughly 15% of them seen just once. The V end lost 5 bases, the J end lost 0 bases, and 12 bases lay between the germline ends. The CDR3 runs 15 residues. Germline loops: CDR1 SGHRS, CDR2 YFSETQ. Note on this clonotype: Antigen: not known.

Time point in this sample: newly diagnosed GD, antithyroid drugs for less than 3 months. RNA isolated from PBMCs was used to make the TCR library. The same sample was also used in a study of T cells in Graves' hyperthyroidism and ophthalmopathy. That paper notes: An initial round of RT-PCR targeting the TCR CDR3 relied on the HTBI primer set.

The sequence was obtained from a woman aged 25-40 years with Graves disease. The starting material was peripheral blood mononuclear cells (PBMCs), obtained at new diagnosis, from a patient treated with antithyroid drugs. This chain links TRBV5-1 with TRBJ2-1; no clear D gene. CDR3 loop: CASRSDGSSYNEQFF. CDR3 DNA: TGCGCCAGCAGGAGCGACGGTAGCTCCTACAATGAGCAGTTCTTC.